These 3 T cell receptor beta chains share one sample of origin, sequenced in a study of beta chain features in type 1 diabetes (dated by TCRdb to about 2018). Preparation of the library involved the immunoSEQ multiplex PCR assay. The High Capacity cDNA Reverse Transcription Kit was used to reverse transcribe all of the isolated RNA, meaning that expressed TCRB transcripts were what got sequenced. Held by TCRdb, this immuneACCESS table contains in-frame sequences only and omits some clones. Under half of the omission traces to an unresolved V gene where checked; the cause of the rest is unknown. This sample holds under 450,000 clones; around 13% were observed only once. Roughly 0.038% of the sample goes to the ten largest clones. The material sequenced was naive CD4+ T cells from blood. The cell subset or site label, as the study defines it: true naive CD4+ T cells. The receptors stem from a young man in good health.

The V and J genes are TRBV11-2 and TRBJ2-7; D is undetermined. This CDR3 contains 11 residues. Trimming removed 6 bases at V and 7 bases at J, with 10 bases between. Germline V gives CDR1 SGHAT, CDR2 FQNNGV. CDR3 region: CASRLSSEQYF. As DNA, the CDR3 is TGTGCCAGCAGGCTCTCTTCGGAGCAGTACTTC. Complete variable domain (other parts from reference TRBV11-2 and TRBJ2-7): EAGVAQSPRYKIIEKRQSVAFWCNPISGHATLYWYQQILGQGPKLLIQFQNNGVVDDSQLPKDRFSAERLKGVDSTLKIQPAKLEDSAVYLCASRLSSEQYFGPGTRLTVT.

This clone came up a few times. V and J are TRBV5-6 and TRBJ1-2; weak D call: TRBD1 (6 bases). The ends were cut back, 0 bases at V and 6 bases at J, with 9 bases in the middle. This CDR3 comprises 13 residues. Germline loops: CDR1 SGHDT, CDR2 YYEEEE. The CDR3 DNA reads TGTGCCAGCAGCTTGGTGGCAGGGGATGGCTACACCTTC. Protein: CASSLVAGDGYTF. The whole variable domain, filled in from reference TRBV5-6 and TRBJ1-2, reads DAGVTQSPTHLIKTRGQQVTLRCSPKSGHDTVSWYQQALGQGPQFIFQYYEEEERQRGNFPDRFSGHQFPNYSSELNVNALLLGDSALYLCASSLVAGDGYTFGSGTRLTVV.

This clone was detected only a few times. The chain has TRBV23-1 and TRBJ2-6; the D is unclear. TRBV23-1 is filed as an ORF, its function uncertain. V lost 0 bases to trimming and J lost 2 bases, with 14 bases between them. CDR3 length equals 18 residues. The CDR3 loop is CASSQSAPAIAGANVLTF. DNA of the CDR3: TGCGCCAGCAGTCAATCGGCGCCGGCGATTGCTGGGGCCAACGTCCTGACTTTC.